Described below is a single TCR beta chain sequence and its context. The target of this receptor is not known. No base quality values were provided; no much bigger clone lies one nucleotide off. These data come from a study of cytomegalovirus exposure and HLA in healthy donors (dated by TCRdb to about 2017). General notes on the study: An earlier analysis of 587 of the donors reported 250 to 350 Gb of sequence data and 90 million to 120 million unique TCR beta sequences obtained from roughly 180 million T cells. An early release covering 550 to 700 HLA-typed donors comprised approximately 290 gigabases of sequencing data and roughly 85 million unique TCR sequences. Of the 350 to 450 genotyped donors, 75% to 85% were placed in the genetic ancestry cluster associated with self-reported Caucasian donors. The aim of the study was to test whether cataloging public T cell receptors could identify signatures of past pathogen exposure. The study profiled the T cell repertoires of hundreds of subjects by immunosequencing and related them to cytomegalovirus serostatus. A separate validation cohort of some 130 different subjects was used in addition to the roughly 720-subject first cohort. The study combined high-throughput TCR immunosequencing, statistical association of individual TCRs with disease status, and machine learning to predict cytomegalovirus infection status. In a later analysis, previously published TCR beta repertoires from roughly 710 donors were re-analyzed and high-resolution HLA genotyping was added so that TCR occurrence patterns could be studied. Rather than using new phenotypic data, the later analysis identified candidate immune exposures from TCR beta sequences and from how often those sequences occurred across donors. An earlier analysis of approximately 640 of the donors applied high-throughput TCR beta sequencing to assess whether each TCR beta V gene segment acted as functional or pseudogenic. Donor age, sex, ethnicity and CMV serostatus were compiled alongside the repertoire data. Genome-wide SNP genotypes for about 65% of the roughly 700 donors were used in a later genetic analysis, which treated that subset as a discovery cohort. All discovery cohort repertoires had been generated on a single sequencing platform. Class I and class II HLA loci were covered by the typing at four-digit resolution. Typing coverage differed by locus: A, B, C, DRB1 and DQB1 were typed in about 629-640 donors, DQA1 in 500 to 550, DPA1 in 600 to 610, and DPB1 in roughly 450. Five DR-DQ haplotypes were treated as single units for association and clustering because of strong linkage in the cohort. Among a few hundred genotyped donors of the cohort, an average of approximately 240,000 unique TCR beta nucleotide sequences were sequenced per donor, 15% to 20% of them non-productive.

The cohort consisted of hundreds of healthy bone marrow donors. All cohort members were sampled while nominally healthy, although unrecorded immune exposures were likely present. The donor tested CMV seronegative and was one of the 352 seronegative cohort members. Every donor gave a peripheral blood sample, and the peripheral blood mononuclear cells from that sample were used for TCR beta sequencing. The Qiagen DNeasy Blood Extraction Kit was used to extract genomic DNA from the blood cell samples. The junction shows trimming of 5 bases on V and 0 bases on J, plus 21 bases between the germline ends. The CDR3 sequence holds 17 residues, the cysteine and phenylalanine included. Only the CDR3 region is kept as DNA, spanning 51 bases read in frame from base 1. CDR1 and CDR2 are read off the germline V gene (reference sequence) as SGHKS and YYEKEE. General study outcomes and caveats: A later analysis found that most CMV-associated TCR beta chains appeared HLA-restricted, with HLA associations seemingly driven largely by CMV exposure. In vitro tests confirmed that a few of the cytomegalovirus-associated TCR beta chains recognize cytomegalovirus antigens. The classifier was reported to diagnose cytomegalovirus status with high specificity and sensitivity in both the original and validation cohorts. The 87-base-pair reads could not distinguish some IMGT-functional V segments, including TRBV6-2 and TRBV6-3, so those segments were excluded. A further reported finding was that TCR beta sequences accurately predicted the HLA-A and HLA-B alleles for most subjects in the first cohort. CMV serostatus was the only immune exposure information available for the cohort. According to a later genetic analysis, donors in an Asian-associated ancestry cluster had fewer N-insertions in productive TCRs than the roughly 660-donor mean. A cluster of highly shared sequence variants was judged likely to represent a technical artifact of the sequencing pipeline. An earlier analysis of approximately 540 of the donors showed that most TCR beta V segments appeared in productive rearrangements either about 90% or about 30% of the time, which broadly matched IMGT annotations. A later analysis associated about 17,000 TCR beta sequences with specific HLA alleles at a false discovery rate of 0.05. Sequencing depth was assumed to be roughly uniform across donors in the presence/absence analyses, though that assumption may not hold. According to the authors, the approach could potentially be generalized to other disease states and immunological phenotypes. Linkage disequilibrium might explain the correlated functional status among segregating V segments, but an unknown experimental factor could not be excluded. Only TCR beta chains were sequenced in this cohort, and the absence of alpha or paired-chain data limited detectable features. When HLA alleles, especially DR and DQ, strongly co-occurred, TCR associations were difficult to assign to individual alleles. While some public TCRs were present in many individuals, most TCR sequences turned up only very rarely across donors. Seventeen rarely observed V segments, including chromosome 9 orphons, were excluded from the earlier analysis of just under 600 of the donors because counts were too low. In a later analysis, HLA-associated TCR beta chains showed more clonal expansion and lower generation probabilities than non-associated chains that were equally common. A later analysis found that TCR association rates varied across HLA loci, with DRB1 alleles showing the most associated TCRs and HLA-C alleles the fewest. A total of 150 to 200 TCR beta chains were listed by the study as associated with cytomegalovirus. Because HLA typing was missing for some donors at each locus, association tests included only the typed subset. A later analysis reported that several top co-occurrence clusters appeared linked to parvovirus B19, influenza, CMV and Epstein-Barr virus. V-gene and J-gene trimming of TCR beta chains was associated with a missense DCLRE1C variant in a later genetic analysis, and the association was replicated in an independent cohort.

Libraries were prepared through the immunoSEQ multiplex PCR assay. A mixture of 60 forward primers for TCR Vbeta segments and 13 reverse primers for TCR Jbeta segments was used in the multiplex PCR. The CDR3 region of rearranged TCR beta genes was amplified from genomic DNA with a multiplex PCR assay. On the Illumina HiSeq System, the amplified TCR beta libraries were sequenced as 87-base-pair reads. From the authors' description of their analysis: Across the 600 to 700 repertoires, a later analysis counted roughly 84 million unique TCR beta chains, about 10 million of which were shared by at least two donors. A nearest-neighbor algorithm error-corrected the raw reads and collapsed the reads into unique sequences, merging closely related sequences to remove PCR and sequencing errors. To assign V, D and J gene segments, CDR3 sequences were aligned to IMGT reference sequences. For a sequence to be retained, a match of at least six nucleotides to both a V gene segment and a J gene segment was required. Rearrangements were called productive when the CDR3 lacked stop codons and stayed in frame with V and J; all others were non-productive. CDR3 was defined by IMGT convention, running from the second conserved V-encoded cysteine to the conserved J-encoded phenylalanine. The earlier analysis of more than 450 of the donors excluded sequences that lacked an unambiguous match to a single V gene segment. In an earlier analysis of several hundred of the donors, a V segment was called functional when productive rearrangements were above 56.7%, and segregating when the standard deviation between donors exceeded 5%. To diagnose cytomegalovirus status from the catalog of TCR beta chain sequences, a statistical classification framework was built. In a later analysis, TCR nucleotide sequences were compared against IMGT/GENE-DB human TR gene sequences so that V and J genes could be assigned. Using the TCRdist pipeline, a later analysis assigned CDR3 sequences along with most-parsimonious VDJ recombination scenarios. A later analysis defined each TCR beta chain by its CDR3 amino acid sequence plus V-gene family, and excluded reads lacking a unique V-gene family. A later analysis removed nearly 600 highly shared, low-generation-probability nucleotide sequences to deal with suspected cross-contamination and a sequencing artifact. In a later analysis, a clonal expansion index for each public chain was calculated from normalized within-repertoire ranks of inferred template counts. Generation probabilities in a later analysis came from a VDJ recombination model fitted to out-of-frame rearrangements, and those results were checked against IGoR. A later analysis scored TCR-TCR, TCR-HLA and TCR-CMV co-occurrence with hypergeometric tests, applying a repertoire-size bias correction to TCR pairs. False discovery rates were estimated in a later analysis by permuting HLA or CMV assignments 20 times. A later analysis grouped co-occurring TCRs with DBSCAN, adding TCRdist sequence similarity when clustering within HLA-allele-positive subsets. Repertoires with fewer than 30,000 or more than 120,000 public chains were left out of co-occurrence clustering, as were about five repertoires with anomalous nucleotide sharing. The source is immuneACCESS, and TCRdb retained only in-frame sequences with V and J called. Part of the clones is not carried over; for the studies checked, unresolved V genes explain less than half of this, and the remainder is unexplained. The V and J calls and clone size are taken from that table; D and trimming were inferred from the DNA. The sample includes some 180,000 clones, with 75% to 85% observed a single time. About 2.2% of the sample rests with the top ten.

The material sequenced was PBMCs. The receptor was derived from a woman between 50 and 59 years old in good health and CMV-seronegative. The receptor chain draws on TRBV5-5 and TRBJ2-7; the D gene is perhaps TRBD2, from 5 matching bases. The DNA sequence reads TGTGCCAGCAGTCGTGGCCCCACGAGGGTCAGCTCCTACGAGCAGTACTTC. This encodes CASSRGPTRVSSYEQYF.